This T cell receptor beta chain was recovered during a study of long-term antiretroviral therapy in people with HIV. At survey level, the immunoSEQ assay was run in its v3.0 version. Data came from immunoSEQ multiplex PCR; TCRdb stores just in-frame clones and leaves some out. The table records some 17,000 clones, around four fifths of them present only once. CDR1 is SGHRS and CDR2 is YFSETQ in the germline V gene. The CDR3 has 14 residues. Trimming removed 0 bases from V and 10 bases from J, with 11 bases in between. The chain uses TRBV5-1 and TRBJ1-6; weak D call: TRBD1 (6 bases). The TCR was taken from a woman in her forties or fifties with HIV. Sequenced here: unsorted PBMCs, sampled about 2.5 years before starting antiretroviral therapy. CDR3 sequence: CASSLDGGHSPLHF. The CDR3 coding sequence is TGCGCCAGCAGCTTGGATGGGGGGCACTCACCCCTCCACTTT.